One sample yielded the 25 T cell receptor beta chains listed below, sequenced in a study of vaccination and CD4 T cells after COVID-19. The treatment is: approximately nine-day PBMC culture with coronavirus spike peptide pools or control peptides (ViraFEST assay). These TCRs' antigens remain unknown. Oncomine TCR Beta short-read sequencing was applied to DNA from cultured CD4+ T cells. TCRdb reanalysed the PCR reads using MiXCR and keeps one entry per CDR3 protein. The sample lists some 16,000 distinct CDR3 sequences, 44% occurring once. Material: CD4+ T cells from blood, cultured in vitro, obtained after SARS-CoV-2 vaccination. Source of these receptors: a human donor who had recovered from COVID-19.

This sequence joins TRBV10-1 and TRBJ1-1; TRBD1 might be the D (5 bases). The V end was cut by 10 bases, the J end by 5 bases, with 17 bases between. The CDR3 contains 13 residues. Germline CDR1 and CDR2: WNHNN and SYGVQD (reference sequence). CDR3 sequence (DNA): TGCGCCACCAGCGGGGCTATGGGTACTGAAGCTTTCTTT. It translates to CATSGAMGTEAFF.

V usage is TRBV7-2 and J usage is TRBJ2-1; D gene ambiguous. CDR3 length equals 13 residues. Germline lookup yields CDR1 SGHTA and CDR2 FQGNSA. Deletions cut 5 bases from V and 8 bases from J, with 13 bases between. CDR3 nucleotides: TGTGCCAGCAGCAATATCCCGGTTTATGAGCAGTTCTTC. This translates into CASSNIPVYEQFF.

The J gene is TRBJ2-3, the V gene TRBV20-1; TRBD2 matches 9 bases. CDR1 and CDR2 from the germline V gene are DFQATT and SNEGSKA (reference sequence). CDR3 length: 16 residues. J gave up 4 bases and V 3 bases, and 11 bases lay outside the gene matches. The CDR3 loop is CSARVLTSGLPDTQYF. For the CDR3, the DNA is TGCAGTGCTAGGGTTCTAACTAGCGGGTTGCCAGATACGCAGTATTTT.

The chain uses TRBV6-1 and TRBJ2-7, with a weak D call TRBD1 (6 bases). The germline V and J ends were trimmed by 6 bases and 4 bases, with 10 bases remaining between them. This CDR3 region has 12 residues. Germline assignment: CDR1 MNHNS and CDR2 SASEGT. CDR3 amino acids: CASRAQGYEQYF. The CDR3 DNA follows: TGTGCCAGCAGAGCACAGGGATACGAGCAGTACTTC.

The CDR3, as DNA: TGTGCCAGTAAAACAGGCAACCCTGGAAACACCATATATTTT. As protein: CASKTGNPGNTIYF. The chain uses TRBV6-1 and TRBJ1-3, with a possible D match to TRBD1 (5 bases). Trimming removed 9 bases from V and 2 bases from J, with 14 bases in between. The CDR3 has 14 residues. Germline V lookup: CDR1 MNHNS, CDR2 SASEGT.

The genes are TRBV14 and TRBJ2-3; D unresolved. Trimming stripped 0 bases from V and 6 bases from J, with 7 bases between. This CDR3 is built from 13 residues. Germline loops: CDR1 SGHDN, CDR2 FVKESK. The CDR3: CASSQDSGDTQYF. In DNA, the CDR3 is TGTGCCAGCAGCCAAGATTCTGGGGATACGCAGTATTTT.

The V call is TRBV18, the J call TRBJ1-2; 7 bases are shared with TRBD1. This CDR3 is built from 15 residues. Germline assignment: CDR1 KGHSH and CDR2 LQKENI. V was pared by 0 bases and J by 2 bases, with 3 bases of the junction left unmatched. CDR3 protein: CASSPPPGQNYGYTF. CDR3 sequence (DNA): TGTGCCAGCTCACCACCTCCGGGACAGAACTATGGCTACACCTTC.

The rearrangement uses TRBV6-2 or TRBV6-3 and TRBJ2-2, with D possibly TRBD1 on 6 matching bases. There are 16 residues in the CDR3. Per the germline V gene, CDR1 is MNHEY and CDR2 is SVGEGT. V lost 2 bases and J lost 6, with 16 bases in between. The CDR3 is CASSYQGSRNAGELFF. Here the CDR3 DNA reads TGTGCCAGCAGTTACCAGGGGAGTCGTAACGCCGGGGAGCTGTTTTTT.

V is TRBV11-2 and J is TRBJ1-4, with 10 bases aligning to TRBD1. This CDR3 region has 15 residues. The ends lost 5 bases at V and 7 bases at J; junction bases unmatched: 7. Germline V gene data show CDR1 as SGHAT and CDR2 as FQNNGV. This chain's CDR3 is CASSLPTGGGEKLFF. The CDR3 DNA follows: TGTGCCAGCAGCCTCCCGACAGGGGGCGGTGAAAAACTGTTTTTT.

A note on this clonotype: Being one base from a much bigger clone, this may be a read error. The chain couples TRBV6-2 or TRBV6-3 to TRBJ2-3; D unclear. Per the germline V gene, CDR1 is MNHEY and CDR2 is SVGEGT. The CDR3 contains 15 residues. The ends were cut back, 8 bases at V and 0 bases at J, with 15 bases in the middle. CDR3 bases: TGTGCCAGCTCCCTTCAGCTTCCAAGCACAGATACGCAGTATTTT. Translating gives CASSLQLPSTDTQYF.

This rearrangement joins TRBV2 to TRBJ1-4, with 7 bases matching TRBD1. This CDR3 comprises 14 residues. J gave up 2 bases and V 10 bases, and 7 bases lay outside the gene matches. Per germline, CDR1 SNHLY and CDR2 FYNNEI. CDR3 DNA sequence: TGTGCCACAGGACAGGAGGTTACTAATGAAAAACTGTTTTTT. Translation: CATGQEVTNEKLFF.

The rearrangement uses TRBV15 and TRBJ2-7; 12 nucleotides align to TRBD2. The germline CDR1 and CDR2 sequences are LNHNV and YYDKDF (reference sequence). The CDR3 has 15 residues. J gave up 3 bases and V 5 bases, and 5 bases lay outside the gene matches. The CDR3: CATSRTSGRNYEQYF. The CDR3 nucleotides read TGTGCCACCAGCCGAACTAGCGGGAGGAACTACGAGCAGTACTTC.

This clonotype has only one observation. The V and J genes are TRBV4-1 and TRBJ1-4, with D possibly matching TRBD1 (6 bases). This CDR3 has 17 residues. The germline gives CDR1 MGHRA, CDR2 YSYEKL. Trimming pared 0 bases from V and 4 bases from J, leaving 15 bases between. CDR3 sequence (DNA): TGCGCCAGCAGCCAAGATCCCAAGACAGGCTATAATGAAAAACTGTTTTTT. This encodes CASSQDPKTGYNEKLFF.

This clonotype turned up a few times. CDR3 protein: CASSVLGNTEAFF. The CDR3 DNA sequence: TGTGCCAGCAGCGTTTTGGGGAACACTGAAGCTTTCTTT. The chain employs TRBV7-9 and TRBJ1-1; D not resolved. Germline V CDR1 and CDR2: SEHNR, FQNEAQ (reference sequence). Trimming removed 5 bases from V and 1 base from J, with 8 bases in between. CDR3 length equals 13 residues.

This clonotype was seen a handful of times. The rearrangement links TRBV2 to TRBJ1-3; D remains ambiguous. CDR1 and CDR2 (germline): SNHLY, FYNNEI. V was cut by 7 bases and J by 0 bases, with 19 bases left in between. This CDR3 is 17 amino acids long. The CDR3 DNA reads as TGTGCCAGCACTGATCATGAAGGGAGGGTCTCTGGAAACACCATATATTTT. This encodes CASTDHEGRVSGNTIYF.

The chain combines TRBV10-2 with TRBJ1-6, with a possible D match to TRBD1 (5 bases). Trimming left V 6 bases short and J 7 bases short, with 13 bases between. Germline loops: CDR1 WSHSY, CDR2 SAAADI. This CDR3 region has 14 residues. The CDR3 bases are TGCGCCAGCAGGCAGCCAGGGTACAATTCACCCCTCCACTTT. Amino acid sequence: CASRQPGYNSPLHF.

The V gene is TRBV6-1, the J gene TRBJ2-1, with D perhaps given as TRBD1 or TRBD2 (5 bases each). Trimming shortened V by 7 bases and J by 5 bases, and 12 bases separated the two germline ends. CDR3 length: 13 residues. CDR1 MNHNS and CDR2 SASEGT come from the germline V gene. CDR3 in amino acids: CASMGPRNNEQFF. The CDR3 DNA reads TGTGCCAGCATGGGACCAAGAAACAATGAGCAGTTCTTC.

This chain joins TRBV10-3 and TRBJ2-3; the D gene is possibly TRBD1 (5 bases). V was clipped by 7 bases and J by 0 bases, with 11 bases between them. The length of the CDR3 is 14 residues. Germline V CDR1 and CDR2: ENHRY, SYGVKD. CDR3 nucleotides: TGTGCCATCAAGGGGCTGGGTAGCACAGATACGCAGTATTTT. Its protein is CAIKGLGSTDTQYF.

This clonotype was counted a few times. The CDR3 region is CASGDRDAQHRTF. The CDR3 bases are TGTGCCAGCGGAGACAGGGACGCCCAACATCGCACCTTC. The chain uses TRBV6-1 and TRBJ1-2, with 7 bases identical to TRBD1. The CDR3 spans 13 residues. Losses at the gene ends were 8 bases for V and 13 bases for J; bases not matched to a gene: 16. Per the germline V gene, CDR1 is MNHNS and CDR2 is SASEGT.

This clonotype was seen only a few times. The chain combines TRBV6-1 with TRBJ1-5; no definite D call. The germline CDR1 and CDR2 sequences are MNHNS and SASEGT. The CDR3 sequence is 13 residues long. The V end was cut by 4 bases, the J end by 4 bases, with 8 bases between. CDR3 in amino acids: CASSGPQNQPQHF. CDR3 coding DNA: TGTGCCAGCAGTGGGCCACAGAATCAGCCCCAGCATTTT.

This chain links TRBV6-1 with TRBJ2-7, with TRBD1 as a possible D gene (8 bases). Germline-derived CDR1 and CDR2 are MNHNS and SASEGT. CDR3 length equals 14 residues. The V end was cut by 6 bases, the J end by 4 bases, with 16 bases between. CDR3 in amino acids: CASSTGGEAYEQYF. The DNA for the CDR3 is TGTGCCAGCAGCACAGGGGGGGAGGCATACGAGCAGTACTTC.

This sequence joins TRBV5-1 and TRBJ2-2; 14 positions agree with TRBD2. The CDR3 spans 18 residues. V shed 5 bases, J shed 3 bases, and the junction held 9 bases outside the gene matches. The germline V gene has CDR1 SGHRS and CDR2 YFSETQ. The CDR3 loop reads CASSRTTSGRADTGELFF. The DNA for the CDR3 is TGCGCCAGCAGTCGAACGACTAGCGGGAGGGCCGACACCGGGGAGCTGTTTTTT.

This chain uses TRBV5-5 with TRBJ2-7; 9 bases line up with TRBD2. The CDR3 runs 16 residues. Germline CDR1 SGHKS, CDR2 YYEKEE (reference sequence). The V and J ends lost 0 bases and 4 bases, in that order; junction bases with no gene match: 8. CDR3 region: CASSLAASGKGYEQYF. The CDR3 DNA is TGTGCCAGCAGCTTGGCCGCTAGCGGGAAGGGTTACGAGCAGTACTTC.

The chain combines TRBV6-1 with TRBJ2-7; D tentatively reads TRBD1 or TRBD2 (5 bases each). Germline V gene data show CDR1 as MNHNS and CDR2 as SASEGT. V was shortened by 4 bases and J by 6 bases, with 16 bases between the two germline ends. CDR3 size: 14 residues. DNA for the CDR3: TGTGCCAGCAGTGGGGGACCCTTCGGGTCCGAGCAGTACTTC. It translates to CASSGGPFGSEQYF.

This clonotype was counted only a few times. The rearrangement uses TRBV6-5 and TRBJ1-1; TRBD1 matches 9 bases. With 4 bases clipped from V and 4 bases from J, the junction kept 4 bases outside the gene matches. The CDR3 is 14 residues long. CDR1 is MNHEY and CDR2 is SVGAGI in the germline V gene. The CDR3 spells CASSFLTGGTEAFF. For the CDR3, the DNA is TGTGCCAGCAGTTTCCTGACAGGGGGCACTGAAGCTTTCTTT.